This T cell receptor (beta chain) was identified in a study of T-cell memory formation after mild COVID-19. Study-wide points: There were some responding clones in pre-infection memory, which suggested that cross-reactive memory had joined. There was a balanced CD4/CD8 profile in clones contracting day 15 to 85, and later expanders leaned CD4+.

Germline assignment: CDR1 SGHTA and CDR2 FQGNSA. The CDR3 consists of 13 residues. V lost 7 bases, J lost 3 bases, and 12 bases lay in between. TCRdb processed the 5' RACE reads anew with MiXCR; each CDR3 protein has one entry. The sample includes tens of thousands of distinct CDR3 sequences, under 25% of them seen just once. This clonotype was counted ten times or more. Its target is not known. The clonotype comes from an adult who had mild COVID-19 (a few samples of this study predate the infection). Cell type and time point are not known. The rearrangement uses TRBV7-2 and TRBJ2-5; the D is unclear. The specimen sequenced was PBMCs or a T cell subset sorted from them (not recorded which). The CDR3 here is CASTGWSEETQYF. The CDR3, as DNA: TGTGCCAGCACAGGTTGGTCGGAAGAGACCCAGTACTTC.